The 20 T cell receptor beta chains below come from one sample, sequenced in a study of PD-L1 blockade in urothelial cancer. Assay: immunoSEQ multiplex PCR; the TCRdb copy retains only in-frame clones and omits some. The data contain about 110,000 clones, roughly 84% of them singletons. Sequenced material: PBMCs, taken around atezolizumab (anti-PD-L1) treatment. These receptor sequences come from a man aged 45-65 years with urothelial cancer.

V usage is TRBV7-9 and J usage is TRBJ1-2; no clear D gene. The CDR3 has 11 residues. Between the trimmed V and J ends, which lost 7 bases and 3 bases, there was a span of 6 bases. The V gene's germline CDR1 is SEHNR and CDR2 FQNEAQ (reference sequence). In DNA, the CDR3 is TGTGCCAGCATGAGGGACTATGGCTACACCTTC. Protein: CASMRDYGYTF.

The chain employs TRBV10-3 and TRBJ2-5; 7 bases align to TRBD2. This CDR3 has 15 amino acids. J gave up 1 base and V 3 bases, and 5 bases lay outside the gene matches. Germline-derived CDR1 and CDR2 are ENHRY and SYGVKD. The chain's CDR3 is CAISDLGGIQETQYF. Written as DNA, the CDR3 is TGTGCCATCAGTGACTTGGGGGGGATCCAAGAGACCCAGTACTTC.

The chain couples TRBV6-1 to TRBJ1-1; tentatively, D is TRBD1 (6 bases). With 2 bases removed from V and 4 bases from J, the gap between germline ends came to 11 bases. The V gene's germline CDR1 is MNHNS and CDR2 SASEGT. This CDR3 region has 14 residues. CDR3 amino acids: CASSETGRGTEAFF. The CDR3 DNA reads as TGTGCCAGCAGTGAAACAGGGAGGGGCACTGAAGCTTTCTTT.

This clone has more than one count but fewer than ten. The chain recombines TRBV4-2 with TRBJ2-1; the D gene is possibly TRBD2 (6 bases). Trimming cost V 0 bases and J 2 bases, with 20 bases left between them. CDR3 size: 19 residues. Germline CDR1 is LGHNA and CDR2 is YNFKEQ. The CDR3 DNA follows: TGTGCCAGCAGCCAAGACGGATCTGGGAGGATTCCCCCCTACAATGAGCAGTTCTTC. Translation: CASSQDGSGRIPPYNEQFF.

The V call is TRBV6-1, the J call TRBJ2-2, with D perhaps TRBD1 (5 bases). CDR1 MNHNS and CDR2 SASEGT come from the germline V gene. Trimming took off 6 bases at V and 9 bases at J, with 14 bases between the two ends. The CDR3 has 13 amino acids. DNA for the CDR3: TGTGCCAGCAGGGAATCTAGGGGCCGGGAGCTGTTTTTT. Residues: CASRESRGRELFF.

This clone was detected only once. The chain joins TRBV10-1 to TRBJ2-3, with D possibly being TRBD2 (6 bases). The V end was cut by 3 bases, the J end by 4 bases, with 20 bases between. The CDR3 length is 17 residues. CDR1 WNHNN and CDR2 SYGVQD come from the germline V gene (reference sequence). The CDR3 DNA reads TGCGCCAGCAGTGACCGTTCCGGGACTCGAGAGGCAGATACGCAGTATTTT. Encoded protein: CASSDRSGTREADTQYF.

This clone was recorded only once. This chain links TRBV13 with TRBJ2-7; a weak D match, TRBD1 (5 bases). The ends were cut back, 4 bases at V and 5 bases at J, with 12 bases in the middle. This CDR3 has 13 amino acids. The germline CDR1 and CDR2 sequences are PRHDT and FYEKMQ (reference sequence). The CDR3 is CASSYPGLHEQYF. The CDR3 DNA follows: TGTGCCAGCAGCTATCCAGGGTTGCACGAGCAGTACTTC.

This chain links TRBV30 with TRBJ2-3; possibly TRBD2 for D (6 bases). The CDR3 totals 16 residues. V lost 0 bases and J lost 3, with 16 bases in between. Germline CDR1 is GTSNPN and CDR2 is SVGIG (reference sequence). In DNA form, the CDR3 reads TGTGCCTGGAGTGTACGGCGCGGGAAGATTACAGATACGCAGTATTTT. This codes for CAWSVRRGKITDTQYF.

The rearrangement uses TRBV30 and TRBJ2-3; D perhaps matches TRBD1 (5 bases). The CDR3 extends over 14 amino acids. Trimming left V 7 bases short and J 2 bases short, with 16 bases between. Germline V gene lookup returns CDR1 GTSNPN and CDR2 SVGIG (reference sequence). The DNA for the CDR3 is TGTGCCTTGGGAAGGCAGGGATACACAGATACGCAGTATTTT. This sequence encodes CALGRQGYTDTQYF.

This rearrangement joins TRBV18 to TRBJ1-3, with TRBD1 matching 7 bases. Germline V gene sequence: CDR1 KGHSH, CDR2 LQKENI. This CDR3 has 18 residues. The ends lost 6 bases at V and 0 bases at J; junction bases unmatched: 14. The chain's CDR3 is CASSPTGSPKNSGNTIYF. In DNA form, the CDR3 reads TGTGCCAGCTCTCCGACAGGGAGCCCCAAAAACTCTGGAAACACCATATATTTT. The variable domain in full, with the rest retrieved from reference TRBV18 and TRBJ1-3, is NAGVMQNPRHLVRRRGQEARLRCSPMKGHSHVYWYRQLPEEGLKFMVYLQKENIIDESGMPKERFSAEFPKEGPSILRIQQVVRGDSAAYFCASSPTGSPKNSGNTIYFGEGSWLTVV.

The chain carries TRBV7-8 and TRBJ1-2, with D tentatively TRBD1 (5 bases). The germline V gene encodes CDR1 SGHVS and CDR2 FQNEAQ. The CDR3 sequence is 13 residues long. Deletions cut 2 bases from V and 8 bases from J, with 12 bases between. The CDR3 DNA reads TGTGCCAGCAGCTTACTGGCAGGGCACGGCTACACCTTC. Encoded protein: CASSLLAGHGYTF.

The chain recombines TRBV5-5 with TRBJ2-1; D gene unclear. The length of the CDR3 is 15 residues. The V end lost 0 bases, the J end lost 0 bases, and 7 bases lay between the germline ends. Germline CDR1 and CDR2: SGHKS and YYEKEE (reference sequence). CDR3 bases: TGTGCCAGCAGCTTGGAGCCGAGCTCCTACAATGAGCAGTTCTTC. It encodes CASSLEPSSYNEQFF.

The chain joins TRBV19 to TRBJ1-2, with a possible D match to TRBD1 (5 bases). The CDR3 consists of 16 residues. Trimming shortened V by 5 bases and J by 2 bases, and 18 bases separated the two germline ends. Per the germline V gene, CDR1 is LNHDA and CDR2 is SQIVND (reference sequence). The DNA of the CDR3 is TGTGCCAGTAGTGTCTCGGGACTGGGGGGAAACTATGGCTACACCTTC. Its translation: CASSVSGLGGNYGYTF.

The chain combines TRBV28 with TRBJ2-2; D might be TRBD2 (5 bases). Trimming left V 5 bases short and J 5 bases short, with 9 bases between. Germline V CDR1 and CDR2: MDHEN, SYDVKM. There are 13 residues in the CDR3. The CDR3 nucleotides are TGTGCCAGCAGTCTACGGGGAACCGGGGAGCTGTTTTTT. Protein: CASSLRGTGELFF.

This clone was counted only a few times. V is TRBV2 and J is TRBJ2-1; 12 bases match TRBD2. Germline CDR1 is SNHLY and CDR2 is FYNNEI. J lost 2 bases, V lost 3 bases, and 14 bases had no gene match. The CDR3 runs 20 residues. The CDR3, as DNA: TGTGCCAGCAGTGAGGGACTAGCGGGTTGGGCGTCGGGCCCCTACAATGAGCAGTTCTTC. Amino acid sequence: CASSEGLAGWASGPYNEQFF.

The chain has TRBV13 and TRBJ2-3; 12 positions match TRBD2. Germline CDR1 reads PRHDT; CDR2 reads FYEKMQ (reference sequence). The trim removed 5 bases at V and 5 bases at J, leaving 8 bases unmatched. The CDR3 runs 16 residues. The DNA for the CDR3 is TGTGCCAGCAGCCACCTAGCGGGAGGGCCTGAAGATACGCAGTATTTT. It specifies CASSHLAGGPEDTQYF. The entire variable domain, with the rest obtained from reference TRBV13 and TRBJ2-3, is as follows: AAGVIQSPRHLIKEKRETATLKCYPIPRHDTVYWYQQGPGQDPQFLISFYEKMQSDKGSIPDRFSAQQFSDYHSELNMSSLELGDSALYFCASSHLAGGPEDTQYFGPGTRLTVL.

The chain combines TRBV10-3 with TRBJ1-5; 8 nucleotides agree with TRBD1. Germline CDR1 and CDR2: ENHRY and SYGVKD. This CDR3 region has 13 residues. Trimming took 4 bases from V and 5 from J; bases not matched to a gene: 1. The DNA of the CDR3 is TGTGCCATCAGTGGACAGGGGTATCAGCCCCAGCATTTT. Translating gives CAISGQGYQPQHF.

The rearrangement joins TRBV7-2 to TRBJ1-2; no clear D. Germline lookup yields CDR1 SGHTA and CDR2 FQGNSA. V was clipped by 5 bases and J by 4 bases, with 23 bases between them. CDR3 length: 17 amino acids. Here the CDR3 reads CASSALGRPWEGYGYTF. The DNA of the CDR3 is TGTGCCAGCAGCGCCTTGGGCAGGCCGTGGGAGGGCTATGGCTACACCTTC.

This chain joins TRBV9 and TRBJ1-3; D remains unclear. The CDR3 extends over 15 amino acids. Per germline, CDR1 SGDLS and CDR2 YYNGEE. V lost 1 base to trimming and J lost 0 bases, with 8 bases between them. The CDR3: CASSVLIGSGNTIYF. CDR3 bases: TGTGCCAGCAGCGTACTTATCGGCTCTGGAAACACCATATATTTT.

The chain has TRBV19 and TRBJ2-7; D possibly corresponds to TRBD2 (6 bases). Trimming left V 1 base short and J 2 bases short, with 12 bases between. Germline CDR1 is LNHDA and CDR2 is SQIVND (reference sequence). This CDR3 is 15 amino acids long. The CDR3 DNA is TGTGCCAGTAGTATAGCGGGAGTAATCCCCTACGAGCAGTACTTC. Translated: CASSIAGVIPYEQYF.